The source of this T cell receptor (beta chain) is a study of PD-L1 blockade in urothelial cancer. Study-wide points: Prediction of better survival came from below-median pretreatment blood TCR clonality.

The germline V gene encodes CDR1 KGHSH and CDR2 LQKENI. Trimming at V came to 3 bases and at J to 4 bases, leaving 4 bases not matched to a gene. The CDR3 has 14 residues. Of note for this clone: Its matching antigen is unknown.

Specified time point: pretreatment peripheral blood. Some clones are missing from TCRdb's copy, which holds only in-frame ones; the method was immunoSEQ multiplex PCR. The sample holds roughly 130,000 clones, 84% seen once. J is TRBJ1-1 and V is TRBV18; 8 bases fit TRBD1. The receptor was derived from a man aged 45-65 years with urothelial cancer. The sample here was PBMCs, taken around atezolizumab (anti-PD-L1) treatment. CDR3 region: CASSPLGTGTEAFF. The CDR3 nucleotides are TGTGCCAGCTCACCCTTGGGGACAGGCACTGAAGCTTTCTTT.